What follows are 24 T cell receptor beta chains derived from one specimen sequenced in a study of T-cell reconstitution after alpha-beta-depleted transplantation in children. Preparing the TCRbeta library involved the use of unique molecular identifiers. From the PCR reads, TCRdb called clonotypes with MiXCR, one entry per CDR3 protein. Among around 450,000 distinct CDR3 sequences listed, around 46% were seen once. The sample in question was PBMCs, obtained before TCRalphabeta/CD19-depleted stem cell transplant. The receptor set was obtained from a girl aged 2-10 years with aplastic anemia, due to receive a stem cell transplant.

The rearrangement links TRBV5-6 to TRBJ2-3; tentatively, D is TRBD1 (5 bases). The CDR3 is 12 residues long. The V and J ends lost 3 bases and 6 bases respectively, with 8 bases between them. Germline V lookup: CDR1 SGHDT, CDR2 YYEEEE. The CDR3 sequence: CASSSGSDTQYF. Written as DNA, the CDR3 is TGTGCCAGCAGCTCAGGGTCTGATACGCAGTATTTT.

This clonotype was seen repeatedly, ten times or more. CDR3 sequence reads: CASSLGGQGTDTQYF. In nucleotides, the CDR3 is TGTGCCAGCAGCTTAGGGGGACAGGGCACAGATACGCAGTATTTT. V usage is TRBV7-2 and J usage is TRBJ2-3; 8 nucleotides align to TRBD1. V lost 1 base to trimming and J lost 1 base; unmatched junction nucleotides: 1. The CDR3 contains 15 residues. The germline V gene encodes CDR1 SGHTA and CDR2 FQGNSA.

The CDR3 bases are TGTGCCATCACCGACTGGGGGCCAGGGAACACTGAAGCTTTCTTT. Encoded protein: CAITDWGPGNTEAFF. V and J are TRBV10-3 and TRBJ1-1; the D gene is possibly TRBD1 (6 bases). The CDR3 is 15 residues long. Germline V CDR1 and CDR2: ENHRY, SYGVKD. Deletions cut 7 bases from V and 1 base from J, with 16 bases between.

This clonotype has just a few counts. This chain connects TRBV2 to TRBJ1-1; D call uncertain. Per germline, CDR1 SNHLY and CDR2 FYNNEI. V was pared by 6 bases and J by 11 bases, with 19 bases between. The CDR3 totals 13 residues. The CDR3: CASSPARLGEAFF. In DNA form, the CDR3 reads TGTGCCAGCAGCCCCGCACGACTTGGAGAGGCTTTCTTT. The entire variable domain, with the rest obtained from reference TRBV2 and TRBJ1-1, is as follows: EPEVTQTPSHQVTQMGQEVILRCVPISNHLYFYWYRQILGQKVEFLVSFYNNEISEKSEIFDDQFSVERPDGSNFTLKIRSTKLEDSAMYFCASSPARLGEAFFGQGTRLTVV.

Ten or more counts support this clonotype. The chain is built from TRBV6-6 and TRBJ2-1; D remains ambiguous. CDR3 size: 13 residues. Trimming took off 8 bases at V and 2 bases at J, with 10 bases between the two ends. In germline, CDR1 is MNHNY, CDR2 SVGAGI (reference sequence). DNA for the CDR3: TGTGCCAGCCTCGGTAGTGCCTACAATGAGCAGTTCTTC. It yields the protein CASLGSAYNEQFF.

This clonotype was counted many times. The rearrangement joins TRBV4-2 to TRBJ2-4, with 14 nucleotides matching TRBD2. CDR1 and CDR2 from the germline V gene are LGHNA and YNFKEQ. The length of the CDR3 is 18 residues. V was clipped by 6 bases and J by 2 bases; unmatched bases: 9. In DNA, the CDR3 is TGTGCCAGCAGTTCCGGGACTAGCGGGAGTGGTTCCAAAAACATTCAGTACTTC. Protein: CASSSGTSGSGSKNIQYF.

The CDR3 is CATSRGPFNTEAFF. The DNA of the CDR3 is TGTGCCACCAGCAGAGGCCCGTTTAACACTGAAGCTTTCTTT. The chain has TRBV15 and TRBJ1-1; D remains unclear. Trimming left V 1 base short and J 2 bases short, with 8 bases between. This CDR3 has 14 amino acids. The germline V gene has CDR1 LNHNV and CDR2 YYDKDF (reference sequence).

This clonotype was counted only a few times. This rearrangement joins TRBV27 to TRBJ2-5, with TRBD2 matching 11 bases. The germline CDR1 and CDR2 sequences are MNHEY and SMNVEV (reference sequence). This CDR3 has 16 amino acids. Unmatched junction bases numbered 5, after V lost 1 base and J lost 4 bases. Here the CDR3 reads CASSLLAGGPGETQYF. The DNA for the CDR3 is TGTGCCAGCAGTTTATTAGCGGGAGGGCCGGGAGAGACCCAGTACTTC.

This chain links TRBV5-1 with TRBJ2-5, with TRBD1 matching 7 bases. In germline, CDR1 is SGHRS, CDR2 YFSETQ. Trimming took 4 bases from V and 5 from J; bases not matched to a gene: 8. The CDR3 is made up of 14 amino acids. CDR3 nucleotide sequence: TGCGCCAGCAGCAAAACAGGGGAAGCGGAGACCCAGTACTTC. This gives the protein CASSKTGEAETQYF.

This clonotype was observed at least ten times. The chain is built from TRBV29-1 and TRBJ1-1; D is undetermined. The germline gives CDR1 SQVTM, CDR2 ANQGSEA. CDR3 size: 14 residues. Trimming removed 5 bases from V and 1 base from J, with 14 bases in between. The CDR3 coding sequence is TGCAGCGTTCGGGCCCACCCAGGGAACACTGAAGCTTTCTTT. It translates to CSVRAHPGNTEAFF.

A few counts support this clonotype. As DNA, the CDR3 is TGCAGTGCTCGGGAGGGCAACGGGGGCAATCAGCCCCAGCATTTT. Translation: CSAREGNGGNQPQHF. V usage is TRBV20-1 and J usage is TRBJ1-5; D gene uncertain. Germline CDR1 DFQATT, CDR2 SNEGSKA (reference sequence). The CDR3 sequence is 15 residues long. V lost 5 bases to trimming and J lost 2 bases, with 16 bases between them.

The chain links TRBV20-1 to TRBJ2-1; possible D gene TRBD2, 6 bases. This CDR3 region has 13 residues. The germline gives CDR1 DFQATT, CDR2 SNEGSKA (reference sequence). Trimming removed 6 bases from V and 7 bases from J, with 16 bases in between. In DNA form, the CDR3 reads TGCAGTGCCACCAAAACGACTAGAAATGAGCAGTTCTTC. It is translated as CSATKTTRNEQFF.

The gene calls are TRBV3-1 and TRBJ2-3; D might be TRBD2 (6 bases). Germline V lookup: CDR1 LGHDT, CDR2 YNNKEL (reference sequence). Trimming removed 8 bases from V and 0 bases from J, with 12 bases in between. The CDR3 runs 14 residues. The CDR3 sequence: CASGGLWSTDTQYF. CDR3 coding DNA: TGTGCCAGCGGGGGACTTTGGAGCACAGATACGCAGTATTTT.

This chain uses TRBV6-5 with TRBJ1-2; D gene uncertain. This CDR3 comprises 14 residues. The V end was cut by 6 bases, the J end by 6 bases, with 17 bases between. From germline, CDR1 is MNHEY and CDR2 SVGAGI. Written as DNA, the CDR3 is TGTGCCAGCAGCTTACACGAAACTAATGATGGCTACACCTTC. It is translated as CASSLHETNDGYTF.

This clonotype has ten or more counts. The V gene is TRBV20-1, the J gene TRBJ2-3; D remains unclear. Looked up from germline, CDR1 is DFQATT and CDR2 is SNEGSKA (reference sequence). The V end lost 3 bases, the J end lost 0 bases, and 10 bases lay between the germline ends. This CDR3 region has 14 residues. The chain's CDR3 is CSASQSSSTDTQYF. The CDR3 region has the DNA TGCAGTGCTAGTCAGTCATCTAGCACAGATACGCAGTATTTT.

This chain uses TRBV9 with TRBJ2-1; D might be TRBD1 (6 bases). The germline V gene encodes CDR1 SGDLS and CDR2 YYNGEE. V lost 2 bases to trimming and J lost 7 bases, with 13 bases between them. The CDR3 runs 14 residues. DNA of the CDR3: TGTGCCAGCAGCGTCACTCAAGGGGGTAATGAGCAGTTCTTC. This sequence encodes CASSVTQGGNEQFF. The variable domain in full, with the rest retrieved from reference TRBV9 and TRBJ2-1, is DSGVTQTPKHLITATGQRVTLRCSPRSGDLSVYWYQQSLDQGLQFLIQYYNGEERAKGNILERFSAQQFPDLHSELNLSSLELGDSALYFCASSVTQGGNEQFFGPGTRLTVL.

The rearrangement joins TRBV28 to TRBJ1-2; the match to TRBD1 covers 9 bases. CDR1 and CDR2 (germline): MDHEN, SYDVKM. The CDR3 length is 15 residues. With V trimmed by 5 bases and J by 8 bases, 12 bases remained unmatched. The CDR3 loop reads CASSLPWGQGDGYTF. DNA for the CDR3: TGTGCCAGCAGTCTTCCGTGGGGACAGGGAGACGGCTACACCTTC.

The CDR3 DNA reads as TGTGCCAGCAGTTTAAGACGGGGGGCCGAGACCCAGTACTTC. Its translation: CASSLRRGAETQYF. This chain uses TRBV12-3 or TRBV12-4 with TRBJ2-5; perhaps TRBD2 as D (7 bases). This CDR3 has 14 residues. V dropped 2 bases and J dropped 5 bases, with 12 bases sitting between them.

The chain combines TRBV7-2 with TRBJ2-2; maybe TRBD2 (6 bases). V was pared by 5 bases and J by 2 bases, with 12 bases between. The CDR3 is 15 residues long. The V gene's germline CDR1 is SGHTA and CDR2 FQGNSA. DNA for the CDR3: TGTGCCAGCAGCCTCGCTAGCGCTAACACCGGGGAGCTGTTTTTT. It translates to CASSLASANTGELFF.

This sequence joins TRBV29-1 and TRBJ2-2; the match to TRBD2 covers 7 bases. The CDR3 runs to 14 residues. Germline V CDR1 and CDR2: SQVTM, ANQGSEA. Germline trimming cut 4 bases from V and 6 bases from J; bases unmatched to any gene: 8. The CDR3 region has the DNA TGCAGCGTTGGGACTAGGCCCCCATCCGGGGAGCTGTTTTTT. It translates to CSVGTRPPSGELFF.

The chain is built from TRBV11-1 and TRBJ2-7; 8 positions agree with TRBD2. V was clipped by 5 bases and J by 3 bases; unmatched bases: 9. The germline CDR1 and CDR2 sequences are SGHAT and FQDESV (reference sequence). This CDR3 region has 15 residues. The CDR3 region has the DNA TGTGCCAGCAGCCTCCCCACGGGGGGGTACTACGAGCAGTACTTC. It yields the protein CASSLPTGGYYEQYF.

CDR3 sequence (DNA): TGTGCCAGCAGATCCCGGAGAGTTGACACCGGGGAGCTGTTTTTT. Amino acids: CASRSRRVDTGELFF. The chain recombines TRBV28 with TRBJ2-2; D uncertain. The V end lost 6 bases, the J end lost 3 bases, and 14 bases lay between the germline ends. Looked up from germline, CDR1 is MDHEN and CDR2 is SYDVKM. This CDR3 spans 15 amino acids.

Points on this clonotype: A much larger clone differs from this one at a single base, so this may be a read error. This chain joins TRBV12-3 or TRBV12-4 and TRBJ2-1; 7 bases align to TRBD2. The ends lost 4 bases at V and 3 bases at J; junction bases unmatched: 3. This CDR3 has 14 residues. CDR3 in amino acids: CASSSGTIYNEQFF. DNA for the CDR3: TGTGCCAGCAGTTCCGGGACTATCTACAATGAGCAGTTCTTC.

This rearrangement joins TRBV6-1 to TRBJ2-3; TRBD1 is a possible D gene (5 bases). CDR3 length: 13 residues. Trimming stripped 8 bases from V and 1 base from J, with 10 bases between. CDR1 and CDR2 (germline): MNHNS, SASEGT. The CDR3 coding sequence is TGTGCCAGCGGCAGGGTGCGCACAGATACGCAGTATTTT. Translated, it gives CASGRVRTDTQYF.